These 20 T cell receptor beta chains originate from one sample sequenced in a study of brain T cells in children with intractable seizures. Sequencing used immunoSEQ multiplex PCR; TCRdb keeps in-frame clones, though not all of them. The sample has roughly 69,000 clones; 90% to 96% are singletons. The source was peripheral blood, collected at surgery. These receptor sequences come from a boy younger than two with focal cortical dysplasia and intractable seizures.

This clone appeared once. The CDR3 is CASSRGPYEQYF. The CDR3, as DNA: TGTGCCAGCAGTCGAGGGCCCTACGAGCAGTACTTC. The chain joins TRBV3-1 (or the pseudogene TRBV3-2) to TRBJ2-7; weak D call: TRBD2 (5 bases). Looked up from germline, CDR1 is LGHDT and CDR2 is YNNKEL (reference sequence). There are 12 residues in the CDR3. Trimming shortened V by 6 bases and J by 2 bases, and 8 bases separated the two germline ends.

V usage is TRBV6-2 or TRBV6-3 and J usage is TRBJ2-1; 10 nucleotides align to TRBD2. V lost 4 bases, J lost 5 bases, and 5 bases stayed unmatched. The germline gives CDR1 MNHEY, CDR2 SVGEGT. The CDR3 is 15 amino acids. This CDR3 is CASSSGLASDNEQFF. CDR3 nucleotides: TGTGCCAGCAGTTCGGGACTAGCGAGTGACAATGAGCAGTTCTTC.

The chain is built from TRBV18 and TRBJ2-7, with 9 nucleotides matching TRBD1. Germline CDR1 is KGHSH and CDR2 is LQKENI. The CDR3 totals 14 residues. V lost 6 bases to trimming and J lost 5 bases; unmatched junction nucleotides: 8. The CDR3 DNA reads TGTGCCAGCTCGGGAAGGGACAGGGCAAACGAGCAGTACTTC. Encoded protein: CASSGRDRANEQYF.

The CDR3 DNA reads as TGTGCCAGCAGTCACGCCGCCAGGGGGGATTTTTGGGAGACCCAGTACTTC. It yields the protein CASSHAARGDFWETQYF. V usage is TRBV7-9 and J usage is TRBJ2-5; possibly TRBD1 for D (7 bases). The V and J ends lost 6 bases and 5 bases respectively, with 25 bases between them. The germline gives CDR1 SEHNR, CDR2 FQNEAQ (reference sequence). The length of the CDR3 is 17 residues. Using reference TRBV7-9 and TRBJ2-5 for the parts outside the CDR3, the full variable domain is DTGVSQNPRHKITKRGQNVTFRCDPISEHNRLYWYRQTLGQGPEFLTYFQNEAQLEKSRLLSDRFSAERPKGSFSTLEIQRTEQGDSAMYLCASSHAARGDFWETQYFGPGTRLLVL.

The gene calls are TRBV7-9 and TRBJ2-7; 8 bases are shared with TRBD2. CDR1 and CDR2 (germline): SEHNR, FQNEAQ (reference sequence). J was trimmed by 4 bases and V by 2 bases; bases with no gene match: 4. This CDR3 has 14 residues. In DNA form, the CDR3 reads TGTGCCAGCAGCTTAAACGGGAGGGAGTACGAGCAGTACTTC. Translating it yields CASSLNGREYEQYF.

The chain combines TRBV7-9 with TRBJ2-7, with 10 bases aligning to TRBD2. Trimming took 6 bases from V and 5 from J; bases not matched to a gene: 16. CDR1 and CDR2 (germline): SEHNR, FQNEAQ (reference sequence). This CDR3 comprises 17 residues. The CDR3 nucleotides are TGTGCCAGCAGGAGGGGTTCTCTAGCGGGAGTTTTTGACGAGCAGTACTTC. As protein: CASRRGSLAGVFDEQYF.

For this clone: This sample also contains other DNA sequences that code for the same CDR3. The chain links TRBV6-5 to TRBJ2-5; the D gene is possibly TRBD1 (5 bases). Germline CDR1 MNHEY, CDR2 SVGAGI. CDR3 length: 13 amino acids. With 2 bases removed from V and 4 bases from J, the gap between germline ends came to 8 bases. The CDR3 protein is CASSYRGRETQYF. CDR3 nucleotide sequence: TGTGCCAGCAGTTACAGGGGAAGAGAGACCCAGTACTTC.

The chain links TRBV18 to TRBJ1-1; 11 bases match TRBD1. CDR3 length: 16 amino acids. The V gene's germline CDR1 is KGHSH and CDR2 LQKENI. J lost 4 bases, V lost 1 base, and 5 bases had no gene match. CDR3 in amino acids: CASSPQIGTGGTEAFF. For the CDR3, the DNA is TGTGCCAGCTCACCACAGATTGGGACAGGGGGCACTGAAGCTTTCTTT.

The gene calls are TRBV18 and TRBJ2-3; the match to TRBD1 covers 8 bases. The CDR3 sequence is 16 residues long. Germline CDR1 KGHSH, CDR2 LQKENI. Trimming at V came to 3 bases and at J to 1 base, leaving 6 bases not matched to a gene. Here the CDR3 DNA reads TGTGCCAGCTCACCTCGGACAGGGAAACGCACAGATACGCAGTATTTT. Translated, it gives CASSPRTGKRTDTQYF.

The chain carries TRBV25-1 and TRBJ1-4; a possible D gene is TRBD1 (5 bases). In germline, CDR1 is MGHDK, CDR2 SYGVNS. CDR3 size: 13 residues. The V and J ends lost 0 bases and 8 bases respectively, with 7 bases between them. DNA of the CDR3: TGTGCCAGCAGTGAATATGGGGCCGAAAAACTGTTTTTT. This encodes CASSEYGAEKLFF.

The CDR3 DNA is TGCAGCGTTGAAGATCGTGGGATAGGGGGTGGAAACACCATATATTTT. It codes for CSVEDRGIGGGNTIYF. J is TRBJ1-3 and V is TRBV29-1; TRBD1 is a possible D gene (6 bases). V lost 0 bases and J lost 3, with 15 bases in between. Germline CDR1 and CDR2: SQVTM and ANQGSEA. This CDR3 has 16 residues.

The gene calls are TRBV4-3 and TRBJ2-1; D unclear. With 0 bases removed from V and 3 bases from J, the gap between germline ends came to 15 bases. Germline CDR1 and CDR2: LGHNA and YSLEER. The CDR3 spans 17 residues. DNA for the CDR3: TGCGCCAGCAGCCAAGATTTCGGAGAGTGGGGCTACAATGAGCAGTTCTTC. Protein product: CASSQDFGEWGYNEQFF.

This chain uses TRBV4-2 with TRBJ2-5; D tentatively reads TRBD1 or TRBD2 (5 bases each). Germline values: CDR1 LGHNA, CDR2 YNFKEQ. CDR3 length: 17 residues. V lost 0 bases and J lost 4, with 18 bases in between. For the CDR3, the DNA is TGTGCCAGCAGCCAAGATTTAACGGGGCGGGCGTCAGAGACCCAGTACTTC. This sequence encodes CASSQDLTGRASETQYF.

The rearrangement links TRBV13 to TRBJ2-3; no definite D call. V dropped 3 bases and J dropped 7 bases, with 11 bases sitting between them. This CDR3 comprises 13 residues. Germline V gene sequence: CDR1 PRHDT, CDR2 FYEKMQ (reference sequence). CDR3 residues: CASSFQLPYTQYF. CDR3 DNA sequence: TGTGCCAGCAGCTTCCAATTGCCCTATACGCAGTATTTT.

V and J are TRBV19 and TRBJ2-7, with 7 bases fitting TRBD1. The CDR3 is made up of 16 amino acids. V lost 5 bases to trimming and J lost 3 bases; unmatched junction nucleotides: 13. From germline, CDR1 is LNHDA and CDR2 SQIVND (reference sequence). In DNA form, the CDR3 reads TGTGCCAGTAGTCGAGGGGGCCTCAATCCCGGCTACGAGCAGTACTTC. Translation gives CASSRGGLNPGYEQYF.

V and J are TRBV3-1 (or the pseudogene TRBV3-2) and TRBJ2-5, with TRBD2 identical over 9 bases. This CDR3 contains 13 residues. The germline CDR1 and CDR2 sequences are LGHDT and YNNKEL (reference sequence). Unmatched junction bases numbered 0, after V lost 4 bases and J lost 3 bases. The CDR3 nucleotides are TGTGCCAGCAGCCGACTAGCGGAAGAGACCCAGTACTTC. The encoded protein is CASSRLAEETQYF.

The genes are TRBV5-1 and TRBJ2-7; 7 bases map to TRBD1. This CDR3 has 15 amino acids. V shed 4 bases and J 2 bases; nucleotides not matched to a gene: 9. CDR1 and CDR2 (germline): SGHRS, YFSETQ. CDR3 DNA: TGCGCCAGCAGCGCCCACAGGGGCCCTCCCTACGAGCAGTACTTC. It codes for CASSAHRGPPYEQYF.

This rearrangement joins TRBV6-2 or TRBV6-3 to TRBJ2-2; no definite D call. Germline V CDR1 and CDR2: MNHEY, SVGEGT. The ends were cut back, 3 bases at V and 6 bases at J, with 17 bases in the middle. The CDR3 contains 16 residues. The CDR3 spells CASSYLPIEQSGELFF. The DNA for the CDR3 is TGTGCCAGCAGTTATCTGCCAATAGAACAGTCCGGGGAGCTGTTTTTT.

The chain recombines TRBV5-8 with TRBJ2-7; D is ambiguous. Germline V CDR1 and CDR2: SGHTS, YDEGEE. This CDR3 has 11 amino acids. V lost 4 bases and J lost 3, with 5 bases in between. CDR3 sequence: CASSQYYEQYF. The CDR3 DNA is TGTGCCAGCAGCCAATACTACGAGCAGTACTTC.

The chain joins TRBV25-1 to TRBJ1-2; 8 nucleotides match TRBD1. The germline V gene has CDR1 MGHDK and CDR2 SYGVNS. The CDR3 is 15 amino acids. The junction had 7 bases not matched to a gene; V was cut back by 2 bases and J by 5 bases. Written as DNA, the CDR3 is TGTGCCAGCAGTGAACCCGGACAGGGCCTATATGGCTACACCTTC. This translates into CASSEPGQGLYGYTF.